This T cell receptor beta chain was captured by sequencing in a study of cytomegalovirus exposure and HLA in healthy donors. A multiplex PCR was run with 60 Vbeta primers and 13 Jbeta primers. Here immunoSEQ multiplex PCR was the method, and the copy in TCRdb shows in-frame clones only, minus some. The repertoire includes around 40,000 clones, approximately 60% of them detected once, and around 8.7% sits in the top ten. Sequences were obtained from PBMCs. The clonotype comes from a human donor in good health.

CDR3 bases: TGTGCCAGCTCATACGGGGACTTGAGCACTGAAGCTTTCTTT. Amino acids: CASSYGDLSTEAFF. The chain has TRBV18 and TRBJ1-1, with D possibly TRBD1 on 5 matching bases. V was shortened by 5 bases and J by 4 bases, with 14 bases between the two germline ends. Germline assignment: CDR1 KGHSH and CDR2 LQKENI. This CDR3 has 14 residues.